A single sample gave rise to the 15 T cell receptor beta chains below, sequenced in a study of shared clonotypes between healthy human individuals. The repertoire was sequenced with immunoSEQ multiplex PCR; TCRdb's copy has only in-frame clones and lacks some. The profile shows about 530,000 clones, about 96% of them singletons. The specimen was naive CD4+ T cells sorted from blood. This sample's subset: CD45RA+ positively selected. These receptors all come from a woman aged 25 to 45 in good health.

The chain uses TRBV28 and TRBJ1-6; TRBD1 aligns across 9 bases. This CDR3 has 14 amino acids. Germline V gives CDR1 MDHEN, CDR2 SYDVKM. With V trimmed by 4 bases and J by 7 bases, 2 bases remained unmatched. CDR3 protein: CASSSGQGNSPLHF. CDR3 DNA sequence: TGTGCCAGCAGTTCCGGACAGGGGAATTCACCCCTCCACTTT.

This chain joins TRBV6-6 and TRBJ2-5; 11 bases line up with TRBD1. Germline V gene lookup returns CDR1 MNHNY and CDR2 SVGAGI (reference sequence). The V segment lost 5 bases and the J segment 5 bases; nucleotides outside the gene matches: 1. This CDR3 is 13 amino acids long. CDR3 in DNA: TGTGCCAGCAGTAGGGACAGGGGGGAGACCCAGTACTTC. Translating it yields CASSRDRGETQYF.

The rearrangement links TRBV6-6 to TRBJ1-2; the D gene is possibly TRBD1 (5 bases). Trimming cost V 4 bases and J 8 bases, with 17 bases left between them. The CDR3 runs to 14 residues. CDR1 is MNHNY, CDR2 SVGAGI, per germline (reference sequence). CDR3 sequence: CASSSIGADGGYTF. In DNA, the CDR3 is TGTGCCAGCAGTTCCATCGGGGCCGACGGGGGCTACACCTTC.

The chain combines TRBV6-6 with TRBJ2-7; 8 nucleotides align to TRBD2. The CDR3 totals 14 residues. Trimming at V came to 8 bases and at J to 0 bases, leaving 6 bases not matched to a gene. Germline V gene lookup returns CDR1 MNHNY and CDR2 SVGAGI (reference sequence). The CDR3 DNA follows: TGTGCCAGCTCCCCCGGGACTAGCTCCTACGAGCAGTACTTC. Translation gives CASSPGTSSYEQYF.

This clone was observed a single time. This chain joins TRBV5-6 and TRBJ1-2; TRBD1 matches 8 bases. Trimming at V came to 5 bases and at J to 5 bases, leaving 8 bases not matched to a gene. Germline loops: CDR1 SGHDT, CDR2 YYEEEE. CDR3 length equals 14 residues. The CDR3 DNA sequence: TGTGCCAGCAGGGGGCGGGGACAGGCATATGGCTACACCTTC. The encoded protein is CASRGRGQAYGYTF. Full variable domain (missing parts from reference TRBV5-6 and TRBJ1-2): DAGVTQSPTHLIKTRGQQVTLRCSPKSGHDTVSWYQQALGQGPQFIFQYYEEEERQRGNFPDRFSGHQFPNYSSELNVNALLLGDSALYLCASRGRGQAYGYTFGSGTRLTVV.

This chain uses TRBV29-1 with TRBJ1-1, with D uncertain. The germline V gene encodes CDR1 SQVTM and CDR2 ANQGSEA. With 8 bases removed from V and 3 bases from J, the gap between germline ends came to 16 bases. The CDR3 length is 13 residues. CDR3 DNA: TGCAGCTCCGCCCGGGGTGGGGACACTGAAGCTTTCTTT. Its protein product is CSSARGGDTEAFF.

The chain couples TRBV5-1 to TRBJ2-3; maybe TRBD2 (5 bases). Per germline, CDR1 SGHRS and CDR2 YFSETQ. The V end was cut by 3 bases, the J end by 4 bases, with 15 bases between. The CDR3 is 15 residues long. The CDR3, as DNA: TGCGCCAGCAGCTCGCCTAGCATTGGGGCAGATACGCAGTATTTT. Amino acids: CASSSPSIGADTQYF.

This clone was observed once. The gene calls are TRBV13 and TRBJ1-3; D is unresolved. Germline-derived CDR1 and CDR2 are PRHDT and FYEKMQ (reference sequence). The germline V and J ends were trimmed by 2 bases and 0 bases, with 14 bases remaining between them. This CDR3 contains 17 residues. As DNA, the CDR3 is TGTGCCAGCAGCTTAAAATTTAAGGGCCTCTCTGGAAACACCATATATTTT. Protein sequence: CASSLKFKGLSGNTIYF.

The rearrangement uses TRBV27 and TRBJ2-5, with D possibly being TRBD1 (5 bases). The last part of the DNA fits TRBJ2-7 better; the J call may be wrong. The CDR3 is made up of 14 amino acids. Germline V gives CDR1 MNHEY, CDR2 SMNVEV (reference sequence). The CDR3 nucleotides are TGTGCCAGCTGTCCCCGTTGGGGCGTTGGCGAGCAGTACTTC. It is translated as CASCPRWGVGEQYF.

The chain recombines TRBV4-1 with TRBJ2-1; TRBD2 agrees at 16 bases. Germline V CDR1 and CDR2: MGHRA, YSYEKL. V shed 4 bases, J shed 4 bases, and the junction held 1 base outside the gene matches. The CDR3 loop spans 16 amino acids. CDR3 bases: TGCGCCAGCAGCCCGGGACTAGCGGGAGGGTACAATGAGCAGTTCTTC. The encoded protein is CASSPGLAGGYNEQFF.

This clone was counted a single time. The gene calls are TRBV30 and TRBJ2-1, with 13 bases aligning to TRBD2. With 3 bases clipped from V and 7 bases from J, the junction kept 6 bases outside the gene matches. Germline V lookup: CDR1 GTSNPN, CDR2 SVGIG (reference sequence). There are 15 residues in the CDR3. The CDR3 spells CAWSRTSGSRNEQFF. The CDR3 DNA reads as TGTGCCTGGAGCCGGACTAGCGGGAGTCGTAATGAGCAGTTCTTC.

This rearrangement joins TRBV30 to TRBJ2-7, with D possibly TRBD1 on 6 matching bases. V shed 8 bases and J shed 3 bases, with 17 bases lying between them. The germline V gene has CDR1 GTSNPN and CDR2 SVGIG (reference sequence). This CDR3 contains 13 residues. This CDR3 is CATEGDRLYEQYF. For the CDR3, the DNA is TGTGCCACCGAGGGGGACCGACTCTACGAGCAGTACTTC.

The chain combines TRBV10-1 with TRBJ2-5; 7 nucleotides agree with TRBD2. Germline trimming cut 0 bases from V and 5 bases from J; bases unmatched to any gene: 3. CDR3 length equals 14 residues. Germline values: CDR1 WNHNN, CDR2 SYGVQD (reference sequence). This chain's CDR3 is CASSESWRGETQYF. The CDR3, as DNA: TGCGCCAGCAGTGAGTCATGGCGGGGGGAGACCCAGTACTTC.

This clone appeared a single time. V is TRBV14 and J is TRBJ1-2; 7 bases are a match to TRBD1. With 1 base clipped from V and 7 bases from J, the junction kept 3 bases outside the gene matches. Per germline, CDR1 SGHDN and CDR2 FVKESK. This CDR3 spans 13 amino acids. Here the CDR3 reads CASSQGQGLGYTF. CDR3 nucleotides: TGTGCCAGCAGCCAAGGACAGGGCCTTGGCTACACCTTC.

The CDR3 DNA is TGCGCCAGCAGCTTGGCCAGGAGGGGGAATGAAAAACTGTTTTTT. Translated: CASSLARRGNEKLFF. V is TRBV5-1 and J is TRBJ1-4; TRBD1 is a possible D gene (6 bases). This CDR3 region has 15 residues. The germline gives CDR1 SGHRS, CDR2 YFSETQ. V was trimmed by 0 bases and J by 5 bases, leaving 11 bases between them.